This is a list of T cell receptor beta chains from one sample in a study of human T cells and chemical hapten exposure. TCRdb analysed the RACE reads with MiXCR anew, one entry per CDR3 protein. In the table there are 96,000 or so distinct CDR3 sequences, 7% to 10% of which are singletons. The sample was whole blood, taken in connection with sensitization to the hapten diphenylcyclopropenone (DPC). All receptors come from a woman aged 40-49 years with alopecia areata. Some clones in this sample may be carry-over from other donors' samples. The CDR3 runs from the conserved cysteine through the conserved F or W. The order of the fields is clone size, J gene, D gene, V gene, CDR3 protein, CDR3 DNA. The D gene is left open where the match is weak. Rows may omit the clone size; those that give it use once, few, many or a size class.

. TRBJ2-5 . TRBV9 CASSVGATTQETQYF TGTGCCAGCAGCGTAGGGGCAACAACACAAGAGACCCAGTACTTC
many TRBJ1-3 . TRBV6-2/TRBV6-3 CASSFPPTGDPGNTIYF TGTGCCAGCAGTTTCCCTCCGACCGGGGATCCTGGAAACACCATATATTTT
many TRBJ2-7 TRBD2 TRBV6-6 CASSYSWTSGSSYEQYF TGTGCCAGCAGTTACTCGTGGACTAGCGGGAGCTCCTACGAGCAGTACTTC
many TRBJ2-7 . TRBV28 CASEFNGQAYEQYF TGTGCCAGCGAATTCAATGGGCAGGCATACGAGCAGTACTTC
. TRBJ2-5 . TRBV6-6 CASSYEKTQYF TGTGCCAGCAGTTACGAAAAGACCCAGTACTTC
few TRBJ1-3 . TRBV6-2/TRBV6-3 CASKGAARTIYF TGTGCCAGCAAAGGGGCAGCGCGCACCATATATTTT
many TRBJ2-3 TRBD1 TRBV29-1 CSVGTGGTDTQYF TGCAGCGTCGGGACAGGGGGCACAGATACGCAGTATTTT
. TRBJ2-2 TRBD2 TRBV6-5 CASSYGGASGNPGELFF TGTGCCAGCAGTTACGGGGGAGCTAGCGGGAACCCCGGGGAGCTGTTTTTT
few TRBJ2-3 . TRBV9 CASSAPPVTDTQYF TGTGCCAGCAGCGCGCCCCCGGTCACAGATACGCAGTATTTT
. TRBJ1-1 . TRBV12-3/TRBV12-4 CASSRRADTEAFF TGTGCCAGCAGCCGCCGGGCCGACACTGAAGCTTTCTTT
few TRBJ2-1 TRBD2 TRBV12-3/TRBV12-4 CASSIRLAEYNEQFF TGTGCCAGCAGCATCAGACTAGCGGAGTACAATGAGCAGTTCTTC
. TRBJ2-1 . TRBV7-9 CASSFTIQFF TGTGCCAGCAGCTTCACGATTCAGTTCTTC
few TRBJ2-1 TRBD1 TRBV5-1 CASSLEGQAHNEQFF TGCGCCAGCAGCTTGGAGGGACAGGCCCACAATGAGCAGTTCTTC
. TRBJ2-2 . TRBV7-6 CASSLGGVPAGELFF TGTGCCAGCAGCTTAGGAGGGGTTCCCGCCGGGGAGCTGTTTTTT
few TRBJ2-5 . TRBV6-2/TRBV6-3 CASSPGTPSETQYF TGTGCCAGCAGTCCGGGGACACCCTCGGAGACCCAGTACTTC
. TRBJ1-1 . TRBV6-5 CASRSINTEAFF TGTGCCAGCAGGTCAATAAACACTGAAGCTTTCTTT
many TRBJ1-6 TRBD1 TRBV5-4 CASSIGTAYNSPLHF TGTGCCAGCAGCATCGGGACAGCTTATAATTCACCCCTCCACTTT
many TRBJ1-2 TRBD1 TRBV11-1 CATRDREINGYTF TGTGCCACCCGGGACAGGGAAATTAATGGCTACACCTTC
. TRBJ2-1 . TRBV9 CASSVAVGTGAYNEQFF TGTGCCAGCAGCGTAGCCGTTGGGACTGGTGCCTACAATGAGCAGTTCTTC
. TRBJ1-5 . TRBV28 CACRVNPNQPQHF TGTGCCTGCAGGGTTAACCCCAATCAGCCCCAGCATTTT
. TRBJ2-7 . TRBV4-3 CASSLALGGSYEQYF TGCGCCAGCAGCCTAGCATTGGGAGGATCCTACGAGCAGTACTTC
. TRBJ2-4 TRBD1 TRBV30 CAWSQDRDVNIQYF TGTGCCTGGAGTCAGGACAGGGACGTCAACATTCAGTACTTC
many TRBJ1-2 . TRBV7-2 CASSPSRDHGYTF TGTGCCAGCAGCCCTTCCCGGGACCATGGCTACACCTTC
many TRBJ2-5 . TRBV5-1 CASSPSAFQETQYF TGCGCCAGCAGCCCAAGCGCCTTCCAAGAGACCCAGTACTTC
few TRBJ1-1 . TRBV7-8 CASSSQGMNTEAFF TGTGCCAGCAGCTCCCAGGGGATGAACACTGAAGCTTTCTTT
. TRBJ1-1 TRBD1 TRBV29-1 CSAMQGAYTEAFF TGCAGCGCCATGCAGGGGGCCTACACTGAAGCTTTCTTT
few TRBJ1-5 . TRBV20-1 CSAPDKIGNQPQHF TGCAGTGCTCCCGACAAGATAGGCAATCAGCCCCAGCATTTT
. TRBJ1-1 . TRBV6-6 CASIPPGRTMNTEAFF TGTGCCAGCATCCCTCCTGGACGGACCATGAACACTGAAGCTTTCTTT
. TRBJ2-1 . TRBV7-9 CASSLQGGPYNEQFF TGTGCCAGCAGCTTGCAGGGAGGTCCCTACAATGAGCAGTTCTTC
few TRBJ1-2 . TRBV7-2 CASSLVAGDYGYTF TGTGCCAGCAGCTTAGTCGCAGGCGACTATGGCTACACCTTC
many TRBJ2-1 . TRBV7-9 CASIGTFSSYNEQFF TGTGCCAGCATTGGCACTTTTAGCTCCTACAATGAGCAGTTCTTC
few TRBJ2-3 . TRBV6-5 CASSYLEADTQYF TGTGCCAGCAGTTACCTAGAAGCAGATACGCAGTATTTT
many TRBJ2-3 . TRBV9 CASSVEDSTTDTQYF TGTGCCAGCAGCGTAGAGGACTCTACCACAGATACGCAGTATTTT
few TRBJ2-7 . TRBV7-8 CASSSANGRVNEQYF TGTGCCAGCAGCTCAGCCAACGGGAGAGTCAACGAGCAGTACTTC
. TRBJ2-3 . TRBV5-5 CASSLEVPDTDTQYF TGTGCCAGCAGCTTGGAGGTGCCCGACACAGATACGCAGTATTTT
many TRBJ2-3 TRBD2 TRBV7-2 CASSLAILAGDTQYF TGTGCCAGCAGCTTAGCAATTCTAGCGGGAGATACGCAGTATTTT
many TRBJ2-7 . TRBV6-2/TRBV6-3 CASRRDSYEQYF TGTGCCAGCAGGCGGGACTCCTACGAGCAGTACTTC
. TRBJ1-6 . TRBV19 CASSIRGLKTGLLHF TGTGCCAGTAGTATTCGTGGGCTAAAAACAGGACTCCTCCACTTT
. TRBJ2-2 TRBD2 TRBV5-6 CASSFGGRSYTGELFF TGTGCCAGCAGCTTCGGCGGGAGGTCCTACACCGGGGAGCTGTTTTTT
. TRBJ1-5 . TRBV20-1 CSALRLSSNQPQHF TGCAGTGCCCTTAGGCTTTCTAGCAATCAGCCCCAGCATTTT
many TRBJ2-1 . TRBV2 CASSVRALPHNEQFF TGTGCCAGCAGTGTAAGGGCCCTTCCTCACAATGAGCAGTTCTTC
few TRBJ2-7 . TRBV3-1 CASSHDIAASSYEQYF TGTGCCAGCAGCCACGACATAGCGGCTAGCTCCTACGAGCAGTACTTC
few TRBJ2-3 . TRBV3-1 CASSQGLAAQSTDTQYF TGTGCCAGCAGCCAAGGGTTAGCGGCCCAGAGCACAGATACGCAGTATTTT
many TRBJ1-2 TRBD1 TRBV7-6 CASSPWDREKDGYTF TGTGCCAGCAGCCCGTGGGACAGGGAAAAGGACGGCTACACCTTC
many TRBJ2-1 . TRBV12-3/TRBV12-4 CASSVLAPNNEQFF TGTGCCAGCAGTGTCCTAGCGCCTAACAATGAGCAGTTCTTC